Shown below are 10 T cell receptor beta chains from a single sample sequenced in a study of T cells after yellow fever vaccination. MiXCR, applied by TCRdb to the 5' RACE reads, yields one record per CDR3 protein. The repertoire has 68,000 or so distinct CDR3 sequences, 6.5% to 8% of them found once; the top ten carry 35% to 45%. Sequenced here: CD8+ T cells sorted from PBMCs, sampled 15 days after the yellow fever booster vaccination. Source of these receptors: a man aged 30 to 39 who received the YFV17D yellow fever vaccine.

J is TRBJ2-7 and V is TRBV29-1, with D maybe TRBD1 (6 bases). Trimming removed 4 bases at V and 2 bases at J, with 15 bases between. Germline CDR1 reads SQVTM; CDR2 reads ANQGSEA. This CDR3 has 14 residues. Written as DNA, the CDR3 is TGCAGCGTTGCAAATTTGGGGGCGGCCTACGAGCAGTACTTC. Protein product: CSVANLGAAYEQYF.

This clonotype has ten or more counts. The chain carries TRBV11-2 and TRBJ1-3; D remains unclear. V lost 5 bases to trimming and J lost 4 bases, with 12 bases between them. The CDR3 contains 14 residues. The germline V gene encodes CDR1 SGHAT and CDR2 FQNNGV. CDR3 loop: CASSPGVAGNTIYF. The CDR3 coding sequence is TGTGCCAGCAGCCCCGGAGTTGCAGGAAACACCATATATTTT. The variable domain in full, with the rest retrieved from reference TRBV11-2 and TRBJ1-3, is EAGVAQSPRYKIIEKRQSVAFWCNPISGHATLYWYQQILGQGPKLLIQFQNNGVVDDSQLPKDRFSAERLKGVDSTLKIQPAKLEDSAVYLCASSPGVAGNTIYFGEGSWLTVV.

Points on this clonotype: This may be a read error: a much more frequent sequence differs by one nucleotide. The V gene is TRBV5-1, the J gene TRBJ2-2; D may be TRBD1 or TRBD2 (5 bases each). The V end was cut by 4 bases, the J end by 5 bases, with 18 bases between. CDR1 is SGHRS and CDR2 is YFSETQ in the germline V gene. This CDR3 has 16 residues. The CDR3 is CASSPRGRDPTGELFF. The CDR3 nucleotides read TGCGCCAGCAGCCCCCGGGGCAGGGATCCTACCGGGGAGCTGTTTTTT. Full variable domain (rest looked up from reference TRBV5-1 and TRBJ2-2): KAGVTQTPRYLIKTRGQQVTLSCSPISGHRSVSWYQQTPGQGLQFLFEYFSETQRNKGNFPGRFSGRQFSNSRSEMNVSTLELGDSALYLCASSPRGRDPTGELFFGEGSRLTVL.

This clonotype was observed many times. This chain links TRBV12-3 or TRBV12-4 with TRBJ1-1; possible D gene TRBD1, 6 bases. V was pared by 0 bases and J by 1 base, with 6 bases between. The CDR3 totals 14 residues. The CDR3 is CASSLAGGNTEAFF. The DNA for the CDR3 is TGTGCCAGCAGTTTAGCAGGGGGGAACACTGAAGCTTTCTTT.

This clonotype was observed at least ten times. V usage is TRBV20-1 and J usage is TRBJ2-5, with D unclear. Per the germline V gene, CDR1 is DFQATT and CDR2 is SNEGSKA (reference sequence). The CDR3 has 12 residues. V shed 3 bases and J shed 2 bases, with 7 bases lying between them. The CDR3 sequence: CSASWAQETQYF. DNA for the CDR3: TGCAGTGCTAGCTGGGCACAAGAGACCCAGTACTTC.

For this clonotype: A much larger clone lies one base from this, so it may be a read error. The gene calls are TRBV7-2 and TRBJ2-3, with 11 positions matching TRBD1. Looked up from germline, CDR1 is SGHTA and CDR2 is FQGNSA. This CDR3 is 17 amino acids long. The CDR3 loop is CATSLVGTGGRTDTQYF. The CDR3 DNA reads as TGTGCCACCAGCTTAGTAGGGACAGGGGGGCGCACAGATACGCAGTATTTT.

There are many counts of this clonotype. This chain joins TRBV28 and TRBJ2-5, with 7 bases matching TRBD2. The CDR3 contains 16 residues. CDR1 and CDR2 from the germline V gene are MDHEN and SYDVKM. The V gene end was trimmed by 8 bases and the J gene end by 3 bases; junction bases not matched to a gene: 15. The CDR3 DNA follows: TGTGCCAGCTCCATAAGCGGGGTGGTGGGGGAAGAGACCCAGTACTTC. Its translation is CASSISGVVGEETQYF.

This clonotype was seen repeatedly, ten times or more. The V gene is TRBV9, the J gene TRBJ1-1; the D is unclear. V lost 1 base, J lost 4 bases, and 8 bases lay in between. There are 13 residues in the CDR3. CDR1 SGDLS and CDR2 YYNGEE come from the germline V gene. CDR3 loop: CASSVPGSTEAFF. The CDR3 nucleotides are TGTGCCAGCAGCGTACCGGGGAGCACTGAAGCTTTCTTT.

This clonotype has only a few counts. This chain joins TRBV11-1 and TRBJ1-4; 8 bases are shared with TRBD1. The V gene end was trimmed by 5 bases and the J gene end by 0 bases; junction bases not matched to a gene: 11. CDR1 SGHAT and CDR2 FQDESV come from the germline V gene (reference sequence). The CDR3 spans 18 residues. Written as DNA, the CDR3 is TGTGCCAGCAGCACAGATCAGGGGGCGATTACAACTAATGAAAAACTGTTTTTT. Its protein product is CASSTDQGAITTNEKLFF.

This clonotype has at least ten counts. The chain employs TRBV4-3 and TRBJ2-1; D is unclear. The V and J ends lost 4 bases and 3 bases respectively, with 16 bases between them. From germline, CDR1 is LGHNA and CDR2 YSLEER. This CDR3 region has 16 residues. Written as DNA, the CDR3 is TGCGCCAGCAGCCCAGGCCGTGGCAGTAACTACAATGAGCAGTTCTTC. It specifies CASSPGRGSNYNEQFF.